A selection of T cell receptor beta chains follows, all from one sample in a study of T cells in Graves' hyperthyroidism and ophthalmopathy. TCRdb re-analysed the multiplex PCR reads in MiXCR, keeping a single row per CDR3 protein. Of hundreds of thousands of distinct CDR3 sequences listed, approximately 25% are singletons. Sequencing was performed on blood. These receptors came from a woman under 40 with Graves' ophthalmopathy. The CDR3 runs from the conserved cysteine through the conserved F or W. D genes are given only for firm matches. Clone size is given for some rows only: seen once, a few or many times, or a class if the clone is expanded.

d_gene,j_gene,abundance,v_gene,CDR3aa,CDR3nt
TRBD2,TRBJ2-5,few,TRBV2,CASSDYPGGRETQYF,TGTGCCAGCAGTGACTACCCGGGAGGGCGAGAGACCCAGTACTTC
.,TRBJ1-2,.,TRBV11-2,CASSLESQVGAPYGYTF,TGTGCCAGCAGCTTAGAGTCCCAGGTCGGGGCCCCCTATGGCTACACCTTC
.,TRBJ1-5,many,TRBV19,CASSTIRLGNQPQHF,TGTGCCAGTAGTACCATCAGACTGGGCAATCAGCCCCAGCATTTT
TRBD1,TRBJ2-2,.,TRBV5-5,CASSLPGQGSGELFF,TGTGCCAGCAGCTTGCCGGGACAGGGCTCCGGGGAGCTGTTTTTT
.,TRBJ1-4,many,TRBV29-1,CSVEVERTNEKLFF,TGCAGCGTTGAGGTGGAACGGACTAATGAAAAACTGTTTTTT
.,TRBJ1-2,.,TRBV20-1,CSARDPRGVNYGYTF,TGCAGTGCTAGGGACCCTCGGGGAGTCAACTATGGCTACACCTTC
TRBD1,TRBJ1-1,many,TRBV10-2,CAAQGARAEAFF,TGCGCCGCTCAGGGGGCGAGGGCTGAAGCTTTCTTT
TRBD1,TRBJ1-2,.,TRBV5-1,CASSLDRGAAYGYTF,TGCGCCAGCAGCTTAGACAGGGGAGCCGCCTATGGCTACACCTTC
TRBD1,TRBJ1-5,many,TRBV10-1,CASSESCSRDRGYQPQHF,TGCGCCAGCAGTGAGTCGTGCTCCAGGGACAGGGGGTATCAGCCCCAGCATTTT
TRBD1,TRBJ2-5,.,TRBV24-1,CATSAPSGQYETQYF,TGTGCCACCAGTGCCCCGTCGGGACAGTACGAGACCCAGTACTTC
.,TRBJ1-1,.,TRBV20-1,CSATTVNAEAFF,TGCAGTGCTACGACAGTGAACGCTGAAGCTTTCTTT
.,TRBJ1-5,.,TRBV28,CASSLYGQGYQPQHF,TGTGCCAGCAGTTTATATGGTCAGGGGTATCAGCCCCAGCATTTT
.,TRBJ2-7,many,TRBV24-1,CATSGQNSYEQYF,TGTGCCACCAGTGGACAGAACTCCTACGAGCAGTACTTC
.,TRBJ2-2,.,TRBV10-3,CAISERNTGELFF,TGTGCCATCAGTGAGCGGAACACCGGGGAGCTGTTTTTT
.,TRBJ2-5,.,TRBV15,CVTSTVAGETQYF,TGTGTCACCAGCACAGTCGCTGGGGAGACCCAGTACTTC
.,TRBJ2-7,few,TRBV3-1,CASSQAYSYEQYF,TGTGCCAGCAGCCAAGCGTACTCCTACGAGCAGTACTTC
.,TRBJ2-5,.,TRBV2,CASRINQETQYF,TGTGCCAGCAGAATAAACCAAGAGACCCAGTACTTC
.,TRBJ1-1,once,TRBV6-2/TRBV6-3,CASSYMFPGGRGNTEAFF,TGTGCCAGCAGTTATATGTTTCCCGGGGGCAGGGGGAACACTGAAGCTTTCTTT
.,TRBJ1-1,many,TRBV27,CASSLWRGASAFF,TGTGCCAGCAGTTTATGGCGGGGGGCCTCAGCTTTCTTT
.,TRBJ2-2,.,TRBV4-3,CASSQGDGGSTGELFF,TGCGCCAGCAGCCAAGGGGACGGAGGGAGCACCGGGGAGCTGTTTTTT
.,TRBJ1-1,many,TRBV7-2,CASSLVALPNTEAFF,TGTGCCAGCAGCTTAGTGGCCCTACCGAACACTGAAGCTTTCTTT
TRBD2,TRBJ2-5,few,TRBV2,CASSRTSGMVVDQYF,TGTGCCAGCAGCCGGACTAGCGGGATGGTGGTGGACCAGTACTTC
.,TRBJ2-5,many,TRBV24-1,CATSDSRGPQETQYF,TGTGCCACCAGTGATTCGCGGGGGCCTCAGGAGACCCAGTACTTC
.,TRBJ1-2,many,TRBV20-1,CSASRQNYGYTF,TGCAGTGCTAGTAGGCAGAACTATGGCTACACCTTC
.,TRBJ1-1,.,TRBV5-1,CASSMTGMNTEAFF,TGCGCCAGCAGCATGACAGGCATGAACACTGAAGCTTTCTTT
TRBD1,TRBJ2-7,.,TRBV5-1,CASSLGGRDRGQYF,TGCGCCAGCAGCTTGGGAGGCCGGGACAGGGGACAGTACTTC
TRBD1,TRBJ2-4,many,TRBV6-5,CASRDSGQGVNIQYF,TGTGCCAGCAGGGACTCCGGGCAGGGGGTAAACATTCAGTACTTC
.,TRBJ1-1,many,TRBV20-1,CSAPKTGGATEAFF,TGCAGTGCTCCTAAAACCGGTGGGGCCACTGAAGCTTTCTTT
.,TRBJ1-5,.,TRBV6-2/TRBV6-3,CASSLWWREINQPQHF,TGTGCCAGCAGTTTATGGTGGAGGGAGATCAATCAGCCCCAGCATTTT
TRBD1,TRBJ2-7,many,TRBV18,CASSRQGTYEQYF,TGTGCCAGCAGTCGACAGGGGACCTACGAGCAGTACTTC
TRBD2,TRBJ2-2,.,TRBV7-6,CASSLYRLAANTGELFF,TGTGCCAGCAGCTTATATCGGCTAGCGGCGAACACCGGGGAGCTGTTTTTT
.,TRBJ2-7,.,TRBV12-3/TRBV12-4,CASSSYSGQSYEQYF,TGTGCCAGCAGTTCCTACTCGGGACAAAGCTACGAGCAGTACTTC
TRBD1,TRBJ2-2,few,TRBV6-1,CASSEIPGGEDTGELFF,TGTGCCAGCAGTGAGATACCAGGGGGCGAGGACACCGGGGAGCTGTTTTTT
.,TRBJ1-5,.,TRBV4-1,CASSLTSVGQPQHF,TGCGCCAGCAGCCTTACGTCGGTCGGGCAGCCCCAGCATTTT
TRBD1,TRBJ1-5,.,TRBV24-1,CATAGTGDNQPQHF,TGTGCCACCGCCGGGACAGGGGACAATCAGCCCCAGCATTTT
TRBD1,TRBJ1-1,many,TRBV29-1,CSVPLRGATEAFF,TGCAGCGTCCCACTCAGGGGGGCCACTGAAGCTTTCTTT
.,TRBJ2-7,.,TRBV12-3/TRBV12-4,CASTRDISYEQYF,TGTGCCAGCACCCGGGACATATCCTACGAGCAGTACTTC
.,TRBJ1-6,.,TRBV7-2,CASRIQTDYNSPLHF,TGTGCCAGCAGAATACAGACAGATTATAATTCACCCCTCCACTTT
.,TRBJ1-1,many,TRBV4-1,CASSPTGTRNTEAFF,TGCGCCAGCAGCCCAACCGGGACAAGGAACACTGAAGCTTTCTTT
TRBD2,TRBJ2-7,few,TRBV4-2,CASSQGLTGGPYEQYF,TGTGCCAGCAGCCAAGGCCTGACGGGGGGGCCCTACGAGCAGTACTTC
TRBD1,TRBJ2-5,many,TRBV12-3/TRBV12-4,CASSLRQGAGGETQYF,TGTGCCAGCAGCCTCCGGCAGGGGGCAGGCGGAGAGACCCAGTACTTC